What follows are 9 T cell receptor beta chains derived from one specimen sequenced in a study of T cell repertoires in cytomegalovirus infection. One entry per CDR3 protein, called by TCRdb with MiXCR from the reads. The table has about 300,000 distinct CDR3 sequences, 9.6% seen once. The sequencing input was PBMCs. These receptors were obtained from a human donor in good health (CMV status not recorded). Some clones in this sample may be carry-over from other donors' samples.

This clonotype was recorded many times. The V gene is TRBV20-1, the J gene TRBJ1-5; 9 nucleotides line up with TRBD1. The CDR3 covers 14 residues. Germline V gene sequence: CDR1 DFQATT, CDR2 SNEGSKA (reference sequence). With V trimmed by 5 bases and J by 1 base, 3 bases remained unmatched. In DNA form, the CDR3 reads TGCAGTGCTCGGACAGGGGTGAGCAATCAGCCCCAGCATTTT. This gives the protein CSARTGVSNQPQHF.

This chain links TRBV4-3 with TRBJ2-2, with D maybe TRBD1 (5 bases). Germline assignment: CDR1 LGHNA and CDR2 YSLEER. This CDR3 spans 16 amino acids. V was pared by 2 bases and J by 0 bases, with 10 bases between. The CDR3 region is CASSQLDRANTGELFF. The CDR3 coding sequence is TGCGCCAGCAGCCAACTCGACAGAGCGAACACCGGGGAGCTGTTTTTT.

This clonotype was seen ten or more times. Here the CDR3 reads CASSLPGVDQPQHF. The DNA of the CDR3 is TGTGCCAGCAGTCTACCGGGCGTCGATCAGCCCCAGCATTTT. This chain links TRBV28 with TRBJ1-5; D gene ambiguous. The germline V gene encodes CDR1 MDHEN and CDR2 SYDVKM. CDR3 length: 14 amino acids. The V end lost 5 bases, the J end lost 5 bases, and 13 bases lay between the germline ends.

This rearrangement joins TRBV7-6 to TRBJ1-5; the D gene is possibly TRBD1 (5 bases). The CDR3 runs to 13 residues. V gave up 5 bases and J gave up 6 bases, with 11 bases separating them. Germline V lookup: CDR1 SGHVS, CDR2 FNYEAQ. CDR3: CASSISGTQPQHF. As DNA, the CDR3 is TGTGCCAGCAGCATTTCAGGGACTCAGCCCCAGCATTTT.

This chain links TRBV7-9 with TRBJ2-3, with a possible D match to TRBD1 (5 bases). Per the germline V gene, CDR1 is SEHNR and CDR2 is FQNEAQ (reference sequence). Trimming pared 4 bases from V and 7 bases from J, leaving 12 bases between. The CDR3 is 13 residues long. In DNA form, the CDR3 reads TGTGCCAGCAGCTCCAGGGTCCCGAATACGCAGTATTTT. Translating it yields CASSSRVPNTQYF.

The table lists this clonotype with many counts. V usage is TRBV4-3 and J usage is TRBJ2-5, with D possibly TRBD2 on 5 matching bases. Germline CDR1 is LGHNA and CDR2 is YSLEER. Trimming took 0 bases from V and 0 from J, leaving 8 bases between them. The CDR3 extends over 15 amino acids. The CDR3 nucleotides read TGCGCCAGCAGCCAAGATGGAGGCTACCAAGAGACCCAGTACTTC. Translated, it gives CASSQDGGYQETQYF.

This clonotype has at least ten counts. The genes are TRBV6-2 or TRBV6-3 and TRBJ1-1; D gene unclear. Germline CDR1 MNHEY, CDR2 SVGEGT. This CDR3 has 12 amino acids. V dropped 4 bases and J dropped 11 bases, with 14 bases sitting between them. Here the CDR3 reads CASSFPGSEAFF. The CDR3 DNA follows: TGTGCCAGCAGTTTCCCCGGGTCGGAGGCTTTCTTT.

This clonotype was counted many times. The chain links TRBV6-5 to TRBJ2-5, with TRBD2 matching over 9 bases. With V trimmed by 2 bases and J by 0 bases, 7 bases remained unmatched. Germline V CDR1 and CDR2: MNHEY, SVGAGI. The CDR3 has 17 residues. The CDR3 DNA reads TGTGCCAGCAGTTACGTTGCGGGGGGGACGTACCAAGAGACCCAGTACTTC. Protein: CASSYVAGGTYQETQYF.

This clonotype showed up just a few times. The chain employs TRBV6-2 or TRBV6-3 and TRBJ2-7; weak D call: TRBD2 (6 bases). The CDR3 runs 14 residues. V lost 4 bases to trimming and J lost 4 bases, with 14 bases between them. Per germline, CDR1 MNHEY and CDR2 SVGEGT. The CDR3, as DNA: TGTGCCAGCAGTTCAAGCGGGCCGTTATACGAGCAGTACGTC. As protein: CASSSSGPLYEQYV.